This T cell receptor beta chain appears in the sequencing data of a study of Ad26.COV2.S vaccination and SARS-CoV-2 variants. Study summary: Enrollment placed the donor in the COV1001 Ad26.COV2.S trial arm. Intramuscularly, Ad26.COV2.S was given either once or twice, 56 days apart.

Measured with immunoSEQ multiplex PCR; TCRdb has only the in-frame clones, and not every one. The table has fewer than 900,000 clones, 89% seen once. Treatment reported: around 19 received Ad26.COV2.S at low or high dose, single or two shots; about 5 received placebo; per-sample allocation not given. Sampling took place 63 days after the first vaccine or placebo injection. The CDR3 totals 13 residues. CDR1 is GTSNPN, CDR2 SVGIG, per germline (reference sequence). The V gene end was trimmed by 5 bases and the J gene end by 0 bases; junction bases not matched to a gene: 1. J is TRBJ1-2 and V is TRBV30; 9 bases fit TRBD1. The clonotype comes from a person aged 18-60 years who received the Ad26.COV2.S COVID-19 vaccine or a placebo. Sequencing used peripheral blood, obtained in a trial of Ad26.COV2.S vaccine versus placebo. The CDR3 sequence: CAWRQGANYGYTF. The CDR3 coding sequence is TGTGCCTGGCGACAGGGGGCTAACTATGGCTACACCTTC.